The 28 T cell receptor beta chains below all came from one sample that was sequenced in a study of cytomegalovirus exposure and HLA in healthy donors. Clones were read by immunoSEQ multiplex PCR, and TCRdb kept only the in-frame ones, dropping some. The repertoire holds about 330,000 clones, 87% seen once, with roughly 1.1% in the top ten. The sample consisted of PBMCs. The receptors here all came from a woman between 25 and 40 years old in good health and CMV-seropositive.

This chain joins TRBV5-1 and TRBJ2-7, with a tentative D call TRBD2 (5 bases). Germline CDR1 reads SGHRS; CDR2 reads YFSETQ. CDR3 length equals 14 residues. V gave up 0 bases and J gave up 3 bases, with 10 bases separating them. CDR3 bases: TGCGCCAGCAGCTTGGATTTAGCGAACTACGAGCAGTACTTC. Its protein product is CASSLDLANYEQYF. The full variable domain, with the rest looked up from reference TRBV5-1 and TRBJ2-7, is KAGVTQTPRYLIKTRGQQVTLSCSPISGHRSVSWYQQTPGQGLQFLFEYFSETQRNKGNFPGRFSGRQFSNSRSEMNVSTLELGDSALYLCASSLDLANYEQYFGPGTRLTVT.

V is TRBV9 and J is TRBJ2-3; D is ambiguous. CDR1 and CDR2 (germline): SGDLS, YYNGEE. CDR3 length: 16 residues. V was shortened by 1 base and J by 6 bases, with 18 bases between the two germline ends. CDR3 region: CASSVNALGFRDTQYF. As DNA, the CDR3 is TGTGCCAGCAGCGTAAATGCCTTAGGCTTCCGGGATACGCAGTATTTT.

This CDR3 reads CASSLFQTLNEKLFF. In DNA, the CDR3 is TGTGCCAGCAGTTTGTTCCAAACCCTGAATGAAAAACTGTTTTTT. The rearrangement uses TRBV6-1 and TRBJ1-4, with D uncertain. Trimming stripped 5 bases from V and 5 bases from J, with 15 bases between. There are 15 residues in the CDR3. Germline loops: CDR1 MNHNS, CDR2 SASEGT.

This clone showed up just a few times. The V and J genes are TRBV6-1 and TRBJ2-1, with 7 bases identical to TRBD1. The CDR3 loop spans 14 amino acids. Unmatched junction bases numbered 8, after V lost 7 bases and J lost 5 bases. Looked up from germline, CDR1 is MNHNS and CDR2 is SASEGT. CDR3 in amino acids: CASIQTGWDNEQFF. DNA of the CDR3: TGTGCCAGCATCCAGACAGGGTGGGACAATGAGCAGTTCTTC.

The CDR3 DNA reads TGCGCCAGCAGCCCCCTGGCGGGAGGGCCCAACGAGCAGTACTTC. Amino acids: CASSPLAGGPNEQYF. The J gene is TRBJ2-7, the V gene TRBV4-3, with 9 bases aligning to TRBD2. Germline assignment: CDR1 LGHNA and CDR2 YSLEER. The CDR3 spans 15 residues. V lost 4 bases to trimming and J lost 5 bases; unmatched junction nucleotides: 9.

CDR3 bases: TGCGCCAGCAGCCAAGACCCTCCCGGGACAGGGGCAGATGAGCAGTTCTTC. Translation gives CASSQDPPGTGADEQFF. This sequence joins TRBV4-3 and TRBJ2-1, with 10 bases lining up with TRBD1. Germline V gene sequence: CDR1 LGHNA, CDR2 YSLEER. This CDR3 comprises 17 residues. Unmatched junction bases numbered 10, after V lost 0 bases and J lost 8 bases.

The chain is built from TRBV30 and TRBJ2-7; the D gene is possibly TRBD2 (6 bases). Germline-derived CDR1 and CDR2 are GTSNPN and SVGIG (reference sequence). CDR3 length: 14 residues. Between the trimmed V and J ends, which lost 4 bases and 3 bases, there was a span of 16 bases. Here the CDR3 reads CAWTATGAHYEQYF. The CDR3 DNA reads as TGTGCCTGGACAGCAACGGGAGCGCACTACGAGCAGTACTTC. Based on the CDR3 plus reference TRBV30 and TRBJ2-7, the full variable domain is SQTIHQWPATLVQPVGSPLSLECTVEGTSNPNLYWYRQAAGRGLQLLFYSVGIGQISSEVPQNLSASRPQDRQFILSSKKLLLSDSGFYLCAWTATGAHYEQYFGPGTRLTVT.

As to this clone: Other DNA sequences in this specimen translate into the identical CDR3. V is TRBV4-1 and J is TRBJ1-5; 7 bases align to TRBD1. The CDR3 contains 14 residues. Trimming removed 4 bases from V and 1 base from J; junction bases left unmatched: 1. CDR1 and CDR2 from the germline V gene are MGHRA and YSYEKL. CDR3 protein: CASSRQGSNQPQHF. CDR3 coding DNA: TGCGCCAGCAGCCGACAGGGAAGCAATCAGCCCCAGCATTTT.

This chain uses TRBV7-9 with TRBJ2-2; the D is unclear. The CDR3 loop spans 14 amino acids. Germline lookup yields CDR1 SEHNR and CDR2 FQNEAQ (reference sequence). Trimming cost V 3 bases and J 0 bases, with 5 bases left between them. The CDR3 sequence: CASSLGANTGELFF. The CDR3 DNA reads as TGTGCCAGCAGCTTGGGCGCGAACACCGGGGAGCTGTTTTTT.

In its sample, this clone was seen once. CDR3 DNA: TGTGCCAGCAGCCAAGATAGAACAGCTACCTACGAGCAGTACTTC. This codes for CASSQDRTATYEQYF. This chain joins TRBV4-2 and TRBJ2-7; D ambiguous. CDR1 is LGHNA and CDR2 is YNFKEQ in the germline V gene. The CDR3 extends over 15 amino acids. V was trimmed by 0 bases and J by 2 bases, leaving 11 bases between them.

The CDR3, as DNA: TGTGCCAGCAGCACCACGGACAGATCCCTCGGTCGTCTCTCCTACGAGCAGTACTTC. It encodes CASSTTDRSLGRLSYEQYF. The rearrangement uses TRBV4-2 and TRBJ2-7; TRBD1 is a possible D gene (6 bases). V lost 5 bases and J 0 bases, leaving 26 bases between the germline ends. The length of the CDR3 is 19 residues. Per the germline V gene, CDR1 is LGHNA and CDR2 is YNFKEQ.

The CDR3, as DNA: TGTGCCAGCAGCGCATCGACAGGGGTGGCCTACGAGCAGTACTTC. Translating gives CASSASTGVAYEQYF. The rearrangement links TRBV9 to TRBJ2-7, with 8 positions matching TRBD1. The junction had 7 bases not matched to a gene; V was cut back by 3 bases and J by 2 bases. The V gene's germline CDR1 is SGDLS and CDR2 YYNGEE. This CDR3 comprises 15 residues.

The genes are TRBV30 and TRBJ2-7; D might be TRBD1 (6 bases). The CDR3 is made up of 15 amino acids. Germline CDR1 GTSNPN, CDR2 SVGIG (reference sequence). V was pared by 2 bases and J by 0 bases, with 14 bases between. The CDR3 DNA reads TGTGCCTGGAGTTGGATAGCAGGGGACTCCTACGAGCAGTACTTC. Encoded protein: CAWSWIAGDSYEQYF. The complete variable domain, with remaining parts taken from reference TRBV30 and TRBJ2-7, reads SQTIHQWPATLVQPVGSPLSLECTVEGTSNPNLYWYRQAAGRGLQLLFYSVGIGQISSEVPQNLSASRPQDRQFILSSKKLLLSDSGFYLCAWSWIAGDSYEQYFGPGTRLTVT.

The CDR3 loop is CASPYSGGRNGYTF. For the CDR3, the DNA is TGTGCCAGCCCCTACTCCGGGGGGCGAAATGGCTACACCTTC. J is TRBJ1-2 and V is TRBV2, with D tentatively TRBD1 (6 bases). The CDR3 length is 14 residues. Trimming pared 8 bases from V and 6 bases from J, leaving 19 bases between. Germline CDR1 SNHLY, CDR2 FYNNEI.

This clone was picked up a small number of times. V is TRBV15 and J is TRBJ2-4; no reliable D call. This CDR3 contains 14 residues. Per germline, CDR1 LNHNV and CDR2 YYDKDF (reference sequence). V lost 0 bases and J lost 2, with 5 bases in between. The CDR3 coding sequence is TGTGCCACCAGCAGAGATAAGTCCAAAAACATTCAGTACTTC. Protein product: CATSRDKSKNIQYF.

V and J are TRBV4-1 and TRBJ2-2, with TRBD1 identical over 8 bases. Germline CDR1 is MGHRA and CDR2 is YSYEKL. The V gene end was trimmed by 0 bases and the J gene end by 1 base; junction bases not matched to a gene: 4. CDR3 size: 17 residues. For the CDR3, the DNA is TGCGCCAGCAGCCAAGATTCGGGACAGGTGAACACCGGGGAGCTGTTTTTT. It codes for CASSQDSGQVNTGELFF.

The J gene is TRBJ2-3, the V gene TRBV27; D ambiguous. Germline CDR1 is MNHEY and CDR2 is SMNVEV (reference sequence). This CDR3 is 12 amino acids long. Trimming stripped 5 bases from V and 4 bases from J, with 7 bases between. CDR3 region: CASSHPADTQYF. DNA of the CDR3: TGTGCCAGCAGTCATCCCGCAGATACGCAGTATTTT.

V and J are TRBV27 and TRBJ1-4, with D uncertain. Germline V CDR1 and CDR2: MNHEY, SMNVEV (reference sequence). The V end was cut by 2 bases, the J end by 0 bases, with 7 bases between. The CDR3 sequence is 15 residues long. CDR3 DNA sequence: TGTGCCAGCAGTTTAGGAGGCGCAACTAATGAAAAACTGTTTTTT. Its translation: CASSLGGATNEKLFF.

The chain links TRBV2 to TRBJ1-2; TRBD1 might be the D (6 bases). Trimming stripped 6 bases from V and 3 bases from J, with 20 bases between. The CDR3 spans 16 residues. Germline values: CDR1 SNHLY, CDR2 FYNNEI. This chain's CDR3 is CASRQNRVLPDYGYTF. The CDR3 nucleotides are TGTGCCAGCAGGCAGAACAGGGTTCTGCCCGACTATGGCTACACCTTC.

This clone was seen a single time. This CDR3 reads CASSPLPPRDANEKLFF. For the CDR3, the DNA is TGTGCCAGCAGCCCCCTCCCCCCCAGGGATGCTAATGAAAAACTGTTTTTT. The chain uses TRBV28 and TRBJ1-4; tentative D call: TRBD1 (5 bases). CDR1 is MDHEN and CDR2 is SYDVKM in the germline V gene. This CDR3 is 17 amino acids long. V lost 6 bases to trimming and J lost 3 bases, with 20 bases between them.

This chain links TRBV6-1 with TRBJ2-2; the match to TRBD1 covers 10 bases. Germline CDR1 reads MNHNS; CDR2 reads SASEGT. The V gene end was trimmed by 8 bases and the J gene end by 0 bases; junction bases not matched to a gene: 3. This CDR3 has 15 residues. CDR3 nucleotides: TGTGCCAGCGTTGGACAGGGGGCGAACACCGGGGAGCTGTTTTTT. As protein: CASVGQGANTGELFF.

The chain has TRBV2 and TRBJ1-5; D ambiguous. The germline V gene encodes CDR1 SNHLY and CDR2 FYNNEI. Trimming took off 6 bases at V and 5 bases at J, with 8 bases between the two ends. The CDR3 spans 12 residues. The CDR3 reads CASRGMDQPQHF. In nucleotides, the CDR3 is TGTGCCAGCAGGGGAATGGATCAGCCCCAGCATTTT.

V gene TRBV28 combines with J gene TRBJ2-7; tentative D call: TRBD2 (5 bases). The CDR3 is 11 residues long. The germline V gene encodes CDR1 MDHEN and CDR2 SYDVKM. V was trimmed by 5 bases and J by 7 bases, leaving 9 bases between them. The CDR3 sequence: CASSARREQYF. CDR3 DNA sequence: TGTGCCAGCAGTGCCCGGAGGGAGCAGTACTTC.

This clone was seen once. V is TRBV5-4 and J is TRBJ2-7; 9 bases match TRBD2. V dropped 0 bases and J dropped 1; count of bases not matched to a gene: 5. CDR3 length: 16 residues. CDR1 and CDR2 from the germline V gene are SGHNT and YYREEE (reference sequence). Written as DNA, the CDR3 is TGTGCCAGCAGCTTGGTTAGCGGGGGTTCTTCCTACGAGCAGTACTTC. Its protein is CASSLVSGGSSYEQYF.

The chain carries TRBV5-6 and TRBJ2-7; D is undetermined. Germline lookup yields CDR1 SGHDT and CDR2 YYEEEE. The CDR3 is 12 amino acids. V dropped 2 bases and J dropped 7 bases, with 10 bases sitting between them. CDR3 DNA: TGTGCCAGCAGCTTCGGGTCCGATGAGCAGTACTTC. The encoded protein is CASSFGSDEQYF.

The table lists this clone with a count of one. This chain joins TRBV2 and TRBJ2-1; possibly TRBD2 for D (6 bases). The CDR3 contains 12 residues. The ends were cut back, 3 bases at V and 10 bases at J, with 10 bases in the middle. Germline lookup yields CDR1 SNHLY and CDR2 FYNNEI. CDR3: CASSEEGREQFF. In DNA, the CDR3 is TGTGCCAGCAGTGAGGAGGGAAGGGAGCAGTTCTTC.

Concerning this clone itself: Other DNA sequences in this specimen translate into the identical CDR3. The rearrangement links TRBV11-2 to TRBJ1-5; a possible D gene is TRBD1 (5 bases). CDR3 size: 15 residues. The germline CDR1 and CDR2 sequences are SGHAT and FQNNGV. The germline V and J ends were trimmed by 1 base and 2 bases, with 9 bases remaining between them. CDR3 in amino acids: CASSLGTGGNQPQHF. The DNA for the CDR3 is TGTGCCAGCAGCTTAGGTACGGGGGGCAATCAGCCCCAGCATTTT. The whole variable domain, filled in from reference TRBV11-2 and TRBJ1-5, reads EAGVAQSPRYKIIEKRQSVAFWCNPISGHATLYWYQQILGQGPKLLIQFQNNGVVDDSQLPKDRFSAERLKGVDSTLKIQPAKLEDSAVYLCASSLGTGGNQPQHFGDGTRLSIL.

CDR3 residues: CAWNYRDRKTPPYEQYF. The CDR3 DNA reads as TGTGCCTGGAACTACCGGGACAGGAAGACTCCTCCCTACGAGCAGTACTTC. V is TRBV30 and J is TRBJ2-7; the match to TRBD1 covers 8 bases. J was trimmed by 2 bases and V by 4 bases; bases with no gene match: 16. This CDR3 contains 17 residues. Germline CDR1 is GTSNPN and CDR2 is SVGIG (reference sequence). Looking up the rest from reference TRBV30 and TRBJ2-7 gives the full variable domain: SQTIHQWPATLVQPVGSPLSLECTVEGTSNPNLYWYRQAAGRGLQLLFYSVGIGQISSEVPQNLSASRPQDRQFILSSKKLLLSDSGFYLCAWNYRDRKTPPYEQYFGPGTRLTVT.